These 27 T cell receptor beta chains originate from one sample sequenced in a study of T cell responses to AZD1222 COVID-19 vaccine. TCRdb's copy holds only in-frame clones and misses some; the assay was immunoSEQ multiplex PCR. The sample gives over 90,000 clones, about 92% of which show up once; about 4.8% is in the top ten. Here the sequenced sample was peripheral blood, taken on day 0 of AZD1222 vaccination. Every receptor here comes from an adult in good health.

CDR3 sequence: CASSQGSLGGSYNSPLHF. Here the CDR3 DNA reads TGCGCCAGCAGCCAAGGGAGTTTAGGGGGCTCCTATAATTCACCCCTCCACTTT. The chain links TRBV4-1 to TRBJ1-6; a weak D match, TRBD1 (6 bases). V shed 1 base and J shed 0 bases, with 13 bases lying between them. The CDR3 spans 18 residues. CDR1 and CDR2 (germline): MGHRA, YSYEKL.

The chain couples TRBV19 to TRBJ1-1; TRBD1 might be the D (6 bases). V was pared by 7 bases and J by 4 bases, with 22 bases between. This CDR3 is built from 16 residues. The germline V gene encodes CDR1 LNHDA and CDR2 SQIVND (reference sequence). This CDR3 reads CASIPRTGAGGTEAFF. CDR3 in DNA: TGTGCCAGTATCCCCCGGACGGGGGCTGGGGGCACTGAAGCTTTCTTT.

The chain combines TRBV10-3 with TRBJ1-6; D not resolved. V was pared by 0 bases and J by 6 bases, with 12 bases between. The CDR3 consists of 16 residues. CDR1 ENHRY and CDR2 SYGVKD come from the germline V gene. The chain's CDR3 is CAISESLPGANSPLHF. The CDR3 region has the DNA TGTGCCATCAGTGAGTCCCTTCCGGGTGCTAATTCACCCCTCCACTTT.

In its sample, this clone was seen a few times. This chain links TRBV13 with TRBJ1-3, with D unclear. V gave up 4 bases and J gave up 0 bases, with 10 bases separating them. Per the germline V gene, CDR1 is PRHDT and CDR2 is FYEKMQ (reference sequence). The CDR3 is made up of 15 amino acids. As DNA, the CDR3 is TGTGCCAGCAGCTCAACAGATAACTCTGGAAACACCATATATTTT. Translation: CASSSTDNSGNTIYF.

The sample holds a few counts of this clone. The V gene is TRBV28, the J gene TRBJ1-6; D uncertain. Germline assignment: CDR1 MDHEN and CDR2 SYDVKM. Trimming took off 6 bases at V and 6 bases at J, with 12 bases between the two ends. This CDR3 has 14 residues. The CDR3: CASSPGGPNSPLHF. The CDR3 region has the DNA TGTGCCAGCAGCCCCGGTGGGCCTAATTCACCCCTCCACTTT.

This chain uses TRBV5-1 with TRBJ1-2, with 11 bases that match TRBD1. The CDR3 length is 13 residues. CDR1 is SGHRS and CDR2 is YFSETQ in the germline V gene. The J segment lost 6 bases and the V segment lost 5 bases, leaving 3 bases of the junction unmatched. CDR3 region: CASRRTGGDGYTF. CDR3 in DNA: TGCGCCAGCAGAAGGACAGGGGGCGATGGCTACACCTTC.

This rearrangement joins TRBV20-1 to TRBJ2-5, with D uncertain. This CDR3 spans 11 amino acids. The germline CDR1 and CDR2 sequences are DFQATT and SNEGSKA (reference sequence). V was trimmed by 2 bases and J by 1 base, leaving 2 bases between them. The CDR3 reads CSARPQETQYF. For the CDR3, the DNA is TGCAGTGCTAGACCCCAAGAGACCCAGTACTTC.

J is TRBJ2-7 and V is TRBV7-8; D may match TRBD1 or TRBD2 (6 bases each). V lost 5 bases, J lost 4 bases, and 15 bases lay in between. The CDR3 is made up of 14 amino acids. The germline gives CDR1 SGHVS, CDR2 FQNEAQ. CDR3 in DNA: TGTGCCAGCAGCCACCGTGAGGGGGGATACGAGCAGTACTTC. Amino acid sequence: CASSHREGGYEQYF.

In this sample, this clone turned up once. The chain links TRBV28 to TRBJ2-3, with D possibly being TRBD1 (6 bases). The germline V gene encodes CDR1 MDHEN and CDR2 SYDVKM. The CDR3 totals 16 residues. Trimming took 6 bases from V and 2 from J, leaving 18 bases between them. CDR3 bases: TGTGCCAGCAGCTCACCTACGAGGGGGAACACAGATACGCAGTATTTT. This gives the protein CASSSPTRGNTDTQYF. Variable domain in full (rest from reference TRBV28 and TRBJ2-3): DVKVTQSSRYLVKRTGEKVFLECVQDMDHENMFWYRQDPGLGLRLIYFSYDVKMKEKGDIPEGYSVSREKKERFSLILESASTNQTSMYLCASSSPTRGNTDTQYFGPGTRLTVL.

The genes are TRBV5-8 and TRBJ2-2, with a tentative D call TRBD2 (6 bases). The germline V gene encodes CDR1 SGHTS and CDR2 YDEGEE. This CDR3 contains 15 residues. V was trimmed by 3 bases and J by 6 bases, leaving 15 bases between them. Written as DNA, the CDR3 is TGTGCCAGCAGCTCCGGCCGGTGGGGGGCCGGGGAGCTGTTTTTT. Its protein product is CASSSGRWGAGELFF. The variable domain in full, with the rest retrieved from reference TRBV5-8 and TRBJ2-2, is EAGVTQSPTHLIKTRGQQATLRCSPISGHTSVYWYQQALGLGLQFLLWYDEGEERNRGNFPPRFSGRQFPNYSSELNVNALELEDSALYLCASSSGRWGAGELFFGEGSRLTVL.

The chain uses TRBV11-2 and TRBJ2-2; D might be TRBD2 (6 bases). Trimming shortened V by 6 bases and J by 5 bases, and 7 bases separated the two germline ends. The CDR3 contains 12 residues. The germline gives CDR1 SGHAT, CDR2 FQNNGV. The CDR3 loop is CASREGTGELFF. In DNA form, the CDR3 reads TGTGCCAGCAGGGAGGGGACCGGGGAGCTGTTTTTT.

The CDR3 DNA follows: TGCGCCAGCACCCCCGCCGACAGGGGGCGAAAGGATGGCTACACCTTC. Its translation: CASTPADRGRKDGYTF. V gene TRBV4-1 combines with J gene TRBJ1-2; 10 nucleotides match TRBD1. V lost 7 bases, J lost 6 bases, and 14 bases stayed unmatched. The CDR3 has 16 amino acids. Germline V gene sequence: CDR1 MGHRA, CDR2 YSYEKL.

The V call is TRBV6-5, the J call TRBJ2-3, with D perhaps matching TRBD2 (5 bases). V was pared by 8 bases and J by 0 bases, with 15 bases between. CDR1 and CDR2 from the germline V gene are MNHEY and SVGAGI. The CDR3 sequence is 15 residues long. CDR3 nucleotides: TGTGCCAGCGGTCTAGGAGGACCTAGCACAGATACGCAGTATTTT. Translated, it gives CASGLGGPSTDTQYF.

This rearrangement joins TRBV5-5 to TRBJ2-1; 9 nucleotides agree with TRBD1. V lost 5 bases, J lost 4 bases, and 7 bases stayed unmatched. The CDR3 is 15 residues long. Germline loops: CDR1 SGHKS, CDR2 YYEKEE (reference sequence). The CDR3 is CASRQDRGGYNEQFF. The CDR3 DNA reads as TGTGCCAGCAGGCAGGACAGGGGAGGGTACAATGAGCAGTTCTTC.

This chain joins TRBV28 and TRBJ1-2, with D tentatively TRBD1 (5 bases). Germline CDR1 reads MDHEN; CDR2 reads SYDVKM. CDR3 length equals 15 residues. Trimming removed 5 bases from V and 4 bases from J, with 17 bases in between. In DNA form, the CDR3 reads TGTGCCAGCAGTCCCGGGACGGGACCCTTCTATGGCTACACCTTC. Its protein is CASSPGTGPFYGYTF.

This chain connects TRBV15 to TRBJ2-3; 8 bases align to TRBD2. Germline loops: CDR1 LNHNV, CDR2 YYDKDF (reference sequence). With 3 bases clipped from V and 2 bases from J, the junction kept 4 bases outside the gene matches. CDR3 length: 15 amino acids. CDR3 sequence: CATSSRGGYTDTQYF. CDR3 bases: TGTGCCACCAGCAGCCGGGGGGGATACACAGATACGCAGTATTTT.

The V and J genes are TRBV4-1 and TRBJ1-5, with D maybe TRBD1 (5 bases). V shed 4 bases and J shed 3 bases, with 7 bases lying between them. The CDR3 has 13 amino acids. Germline lookup yields CDR1 MGHRA and CDR2 YSYEKL. The CDR3 bases are TGCGCCAGCAGCCCGACAGTCAATCAGCCCCAGCATTTT. Protein: CASSPTVNQPQHF.

CDR3 region: CASSLEESPAAQHF. In DNA, the CDR3 is TGTGCCAGCAGCTTAGAAGAGTCACCGGCGGCCCAGCATTTT. The genes are TRBV7-9 and TRBJ1-5; D unresolved. Germline values: CDR1 SEHNR, CDR2 FQNEAQ (reference sequence). CDR3 length: 14 residues. The germline V and J ends were trimmed by 1 base and 11 bases, with 15 bases remaining between them.

V and J are TRBV19 and TRBJ1-5, with TRBD1 matching over 7 bases. Per germline, CDR1 LNHDA and CDR2 SQIVND (reference sequence). V was clipped by 7 bases and J by 4 bases; unmatched bases: 4. The CDR3 runs to 13 residues. This chain's CDR3 is CASTGQANQPQHF. DNA of the CDR3: TGTGCCAGTACCGGACAGGCTAATCAGCCCCAGCATTTT.

The chain couples TRBV18 to TRBJ2-2; 7 nucleotides line up with TRBD1. This CDR3 spans 16 amino acids. V trimming: 4 bases; J trimming: 4 bases; junction bases outside the gene matches: 9. Germline CDR1 reads KGHSH; CDR2 reads LQKENI. CDR3 sequence reads: CASSLGQRGLTGELFF. Here the CDR3 DNA reads TGTGCCAGCTCACTGGGACAGCGCGGACTCACCGGGGAGCTGTTTTTT. The full variable domain, its missing parts supplied by reference TRBV18 and TRBJ2-2, is NAGVMQNPRHLVRRRGQEARLRCSPMKGHSHVYWYRQLPEEGLKFMVYLQKENIIDESGMPKERFSAEFPKEGPSILRIQQVVRGDSAAYFCASSLGQRGLTGELFFGEGSRLTVL.

The CDR3 region has the DNA TGCAGCGCCACTGGACAGATGAACACTGAAGCTTTCTTT. It is translated as CSATGQMNTEAFF. This chain links TRBV29-1 with TRBJ1-1; possibly TRBD1 for D (6 bases). V gave up 7 bases and J gave up 0 bases, with 12 bases separating them. CDR1 and CDR2 (germline): SQVTM, ANQGSEA. The CDR3 has 13 residues.

J is TRBJ1-4 and V is TRBV5-1; TRBD1 is a possible D gene (5 bases). Germline V gene lookup returns CDR1 SGHRS and CDR2 YFSETQ. V lost 0 bases to trimming and J lost 5 bases, with 11 bases between them. CDR3 size: 15 residues. This chain's CDR3 is CASSLVTGLNEKLFF. The CDR3 DNA is TGCGCCAGCAGCTTGGTTACAGGTTTGAATGAAAAACTGTTTTTT.

The chain combines TRBV18 with TRBJ1-4; 7 bases line up with TRBD1. The CDR3 covers 15 residues. Germline V gene lookup returns CDR1 KGHSH and CDR2 LQKENI. With 4 bases clipped from V and 5 bases from J, the junction kept 7 bases outside the gene matches. This CDR3 is CASSQQGLGNEKLFF. The CDR3 bases are TGTGCCAGCTCACAACAGGGGCTGGGAAATGAAAAACTGTTTTTT.

The genes are TRBV9 and TRBJ1-4; D is perhaps TRBD1 (5 bases). V was shortened by 4 bases and J by 0 bases, with 10 bases between the two germline ends. CDR3 length: 15 residues. Per germline, CDR1 SGDLS and CDR2 YYNGEE. The CDR3 sequence is CASSSSGTTNEKLFF. The CDR3 region has the DNA TGTGCCAGCAGCTCCTCAGGGACAACTAATGAAAAACTGTTTTTT.

The V gene is TRBV21-1, the J gene TRBJ1-3. TRBV21-1 is termed a pseudogene. This CDR3 comprises 15 residues. The CDR3 region is CASAGPSSSGNTIYF. For the CDR3, the DNA is TGTGCCAGCGCTGGTCCGAGTTCCTCTGGAAACACCATATATTTT.

The V call is TRBV28, the J call TRBJ2-7; D is uncertain. The germline CDR1 and CDR2 sequences are MDHEN and SYDVKM. This CDR3 has 14 residues. V was clipped by 4 bases and J by 2 bases, with 12 bases between them. The CDR3 loop reads CASSSPLTPYEQYF. In DNA form, the CDR3 reads TGTGCCAGCAGTTCACCCCTCACCCCCTACGAGCAGTACTTC.

V gene TRBV12-3 or TRBV12-4 combines with J gene TRBJ2-5; 9 bases match TRBD1. This CDR3 is built from 13 residues. V lost 3 bases to trimming and J lost 4 bases; unmatched junction nucleotides: 0. CDR3 region: CASSLDRGETQYF. The CDR3 DNA reads as TGTGCCAGCAGTTTGGACAGGGGAGAGACCCAGTACTTC.